The clone carrying this T cell receptor beta chain was counted ten times or more. As yet, its antigen is unknown. These data come from a study of T cells in Graves' hyperthyroidism and ophthalmopathy. Germline CDR1 reads MNHNS; CDR2 reads SASEGT. This CDR3 spans 15 amino acids. Unmatched junction bases numbered 7, after V lost 6 bases and J lost 3 bases. Uncontrolled infection, other autoimmune disease, pregnancy or lactation disqualified patients from enrolment. RNA transcripts served as the template for amplifying TCR beta CDR3 regions. An initial round of RT-PCR targeting the TCR CDR3 relied on the HTBI primer set. One entry per CDR3 protein, called by TCRdb with MiXCR from the multiplex PCR reads. The sample consists of 250,000 to 300,000 distinct CDR3 sequences, more than 14% of them appearing once. Overall study findings and caveats: Researchers report that a 13 V-J model separated ophthalmopathy from stable hyperthyroidism.

The sequenced material came from blood. The source is a woman in her thirties or forties with Graves' hyperthyroidism that later progressed to Graves' ophthalmopathy. This chain uses TRBV6-1 with TRBJ2-5; 10 nucleotides line up with TRBD1. The CDR3 is CASRPTGQGKETQYF. Here the CDR3 DNA reads TGTGCCAGCAGACCCACGGGACAGGGGAAAGAGACCCAGTACTTC.